This T cell receptor (beta chain) was recovered during a study of T cell repertoires in cytomegalovirus infection. Study-level information: Well-studied HLA-B-restricted epitopes and recently identified HLA-C-restricted epitopes of CMV were both used in the study. It was the public TCR beta signatures that indicated both CMV infection and matching HLA type. Regarding the study as a whole: Based on cumulative public TCR beta family frequency, carriers of CMV plus the relevant HLA were identified. The study found HLA-C-restricted CMV-specific TCR beta clonotypes dominating the ex vivo response.

The CDR3 runs to 19 residues. After removal of 0 bases from V and 0 bases from J, the junction contained 12 bases not matched to a gene. Germline CDR1 is MNHEY and CDR2 is SVGAGI. MiXCR was run by TCRdb on the reads, yielding one entry per CDR3 protein. The data hold about 770,000 distinct CDR3 sequences, with just under 30% observed a single time. This clonotype has only a few counts. Antigen unknown. Sequenced material: cultured CD8+ T cells from PBMCs, taken from culture after CMV antigen stimulation. The rearrangement joins TRBV6-5 to TRBJ2-5; 8 positions match TRBD1. The origin of this receptor is a human donor in good health (CMV status not recorded). Some clones in this sample may be carry-over from other donors' samples. In DNA form, the CDR3 reads TGTGCCAGCAGTTACTCTAATCGCGCAGGGGGCTTGTACCAAGAGACCCAGTACTTC. It translates to CASSYSNRAGGLYQETQYF.